This T cell receptor (beta chain) derives from a study of CD8+CD57+ T cells in acquired aplastic anemia. Study at large: Approximately 10 million reads, on average, were obtained for CD4+ cells from healthy donors. Broader study findings: Around 29 shared CD8+ CDR3s appeared highly expressed within patients' immunodominant clones.

Genomic DNA templated the TCR beta VDJ and CDR3 profiling. TCRdb called the reads again in MiXCR, with one record for every CDR3 protein. Of 60,000 or so distinct CDR3 sequences listed, about 54% are singletons. CDR1 and CDR2 (germline): SNHLY, FYNNEI. The CDR3 contains 12 residues. The V and J ends lost 4 bases and 10 bases respectively, with 13 bases between them. Turning to this clonotype: The antigen is undetermined.

The source is a human donor in good health, serving as a control. The specimen was sorted CD4+, CD8+, or CD8+CD57+ T cells (not recorded which) from PBMCs. The rearrangement links TRBV2 to TRBJ1-2; TRBD1 might be the D (5 bases). For the CDR3, the DNA is TGTGCCAGCAGTGGGCAGGGAGAGGTCTACACCTTC. It yields the protein CASSGQGEVYTF.